This T cell receptor beta chain emerged from a study of chemoradiotherapy in HPV16-positive cancers. Study details: Candidate HPV-specific clones and shared TCR motifs came from two HPV16-positive patients. General study results and limits: Candidate HPV-specific clones and E7-related TCR motifs grew in tumor during treatment.

Using immunoSEQ multiplex PCR, the repertoire was profiled, and TCRdb retains in-frame clones only, with some absent. The sample holds about 36,000 clones, around 92% seen once. Details on this clone: Its antigen remains unknown.

Germline V gene lookup returns CDR1 MNHEY and CDR2 SVGAGI. Trimming took off 3 bases at V and 4 bases at J, with 16 bases between the two ends. The CDR3 has 15 residues. The source material was blood, sampled from a patient who underwent chemoradiotherapy. The chain uses TRBV6-5 and TRBJ2-7; D tentatively fits TRBD1 or TRBD2 (5 bases each). The TCR originated in a human donor with HPV-associated anogenital cancer. Here the CDR3 DNA reads TGTGCCAGCAGTTATTTCACAGGATCGGGATACGAGCAGTACTTC. Amino acid sequence: CASSYFTGSGYEQYF.